This T cell receptor (beta chain) was sequenced during a study of response to subunit inactivated influenza vaccine. One entry per CDR3 protein results from TCRdb running MiXCR on the RT-PCR reads. The repertoire holds 450,000 to 600,000 distinct CDR3 sequences, with more than 15% as singletons. The CDR3 covers 14 residues. The germline V gene encodes CDR1 LNHNV and CDR2 YYDKDF (reference sequence). V was clipped by 0 bases and J by 4 bases; unmatched bases: 1. This receptor was taken from a man aged 50-75 years who received an inactivated influenza vaccine. The chain uses TRBV15 and TRBJ2-7, with 9 bases that match TRBD1. The material sequenced was CD4+ T cells sorted from PBMCs, taken around 25 months after vaccination. CDR3 amino acids: CATSREGQGYEQYF. The DNA for the CDR3 is TGTGCCACCAGCAGAGAAGGACAGGGGTACGAGCAGTACTTC.